This T cell receptor beta chain was sequenced in a study of blood T cell repertoires in COVID-19 (dated by TCRdb to about 2020). Background on the whole study: Collaborator samples came from the United States, Italy and Spain and covered acute and convalescent phases of COVID-19. The prospective study material was composed of cDNA or gDNA derived from T cells, B-cell-depleted T cells, or PBMCs. The dataset comprised deeply sampled blood TCRbeta repertoires from subjects exposed to, actively infected with, or recovered from COVID-19. The repertoires were released in a freely available public database meant as a resource for research on the immune response to SARS-CoV-2. Samples were obtained from the ongoing ImmuneRACE study (first 160 participants) and from 950 to 1,500 subjects provided by 6 global collaborators. The sample metadata nearly always contained a de-identified subject ID, COVID-19 status, age in years and sex. HLA class I and class II types, where available, came from metadata supplied by the sample provider rather than from assay-based typing. What the study reported, not specific to this receptor: The quantity of clinical and demographic metadata differed by source and by participant and was supplied without curation.

Whole blood was collected in K2EDTA tubes by collaborating institutions according to the institutions' own protocols. For TCRbeta analysis, collaborators shipped samples as frozen whole blood, isolated PBMCs, or DNA extracted from either of those sample types. About this clone itself: It lacks a known antigen. No base-level quality is on record; no much larger clone is a single base apart. Distinct nucleotide sequences in the sample also encode this CDR3.

The germline V gene (reference sequence) specifies WNHNN as CDR1 and SYGVQD as CDR2. From V the trimming removes 6 bases and from J it removes 1 base, while the gene matches leave 4 bases of the junction unaccounted for. From the cysteine through the phenylalanine, the CDR3 covers 15 amino acids. Only CDR3 DNA is held: 45 bases, read in frame from base 1. TCRbeta CDR3 regions were amplified from genomic DNA by means of the immunoSEQ Assay, a bias-controlled multiplex PCR. In the paper's pipeline: Within the assay, amplification of reference gene primers was used to estimate how many nucleated cells each sample contained. To quantify the absolute abundance of each unique TCRbeta CDR3 rearrangement, sequence reads were collapsed and filtered. For each sample, productive Simpson clonality was calculated as the square root of Simpson's diversity index across productive rearrangements. As stored in TCRdb, this immuneACCESS dataset retains in-frame rearrangements with V and J assigned. A fraction of the clones does not appear; measured against another copy, unresolved V genes explain less than half of the discrepancy, and the remainder lacks a known reason. The V and J calls and clone size come from that table; D and trimming were worked out from the DNA. This sample comprises around 300,000 clones, under 90% of them detected only once. The ten biggest clones cover around 2.1% of the sample.

Sequenced input: peripheral blood. The sequence links TRBV10-1 to TRBJ2-2; TRBD1 lines up with 8 middle nucleotides. This sequence originates from a man between 50 and 59 years old with acute or convalescent COVID-19. The CDR3 sequence is CASSPGQGNTGELFF. The nucleotides read TGCGCCAGCAGCCCCGGACAGGGGAACACCGGGGAGCTGTTTTTT.